Following are 30 T cell receptor beta chains from one sample sequenced in a study of blood T cell repertoires in COVID-19. The assay was immunoSEQ multiplex PCR, and TCRdb's table has in-frame clones only and misses some. This table holds about 240,000 clones, more than 75% found once. Sequencing used peripheral blood. These receptors all come from an older woman with active or convalescent COVID-19.

V and J are TRBV24-1 and TRBJ1-2; no clear D. The CDR3 is made up of 12 amino acids. The germline gives CDR1 KGHDR, CDR2 SFDVKD. The V gene lost 9 bases and the J gene lost 4 bases, with 11 bases spanning the gap. This chain's CDR3 is CATWEEGYGYTF. In DNA, the CDR3 is TGTGCCACCTGGGAGGAGGGCTATGGCTACACCTTC.

The chain links TRBV7-6 to TRBJ1-4, with TRBD1 identical over 12 bases. CDR3 length: 16 residues. The ends lost 1 base at V and 7 bases at J; junction bases unmatched: 4. Germline loops: CDR1 SGHVS, CDR2 FNYEAQ. CDR3: CASSLEPGQGAEKLFF. CDR3 DNA: TGTGCCAGCAGCTTAGAGCCGGGACAGGGGGCTGAAAAACTGTTTTTT.

The gene calls are TRBV9 and TRBJ2-1; TRBD2 agrees at 7 bases. CDR1 is SGDLS, CDR2 YYNGEE, per germline. J was trimmed by 0 bases and V by 3 bases; bases with no gene match: 6. The CDR3 sequence is 16 residues long. The CDR3, as DNA: TGTGCCAGCAGCGGTGATCTAGCGGACTCCTACAATGAGCAGTTCTTC. Amino acids: CASSGDLADSYNEQFF. Using reference TRBV9 and TRBJ2-1 for the parts outside the CDR3, the full variable domain is DSGVTQTPKHLITATGQRVTLRCSPRSGDLSVYWYQQSLDQGLQFLIQYYNGEERAKGNILERFSAQQFPDLHSELNLSSLELGDSALYFCASSGDLADSYNEQFFGPGTRLTVL.

This clone was seen once. J is TRBJ2-1 and V is TRBV29-1, with D tentatively TRBD2 (5 bases). Trimming removed 0 bases from V and 7 bases from J, with 10 bases in between. CDR1 and CDR2 from the germline V gene are SQVTM and ANQGSEA. The CDR3 runs to 13 residues. This CDR3 is CSVEERAGNEQFF. The CDR3 bases are TGCAGCGTTGAAGAACGGGCGGGTAATGAGCAGTTCTTC.

The chain employs TRBV5-1 and TRBJ1-4; D gene unclear. The V and J ends lost 0 bases and 5 bases respectively, with 11 bases between them. Germline lookup yields CDR1 SGHRS and CDR2 YFSETQ. This CDR3 is built from 15 residues. Here the CDR3 reads CASSLAGSQNEKLFF. CDR3 DNA: TGCGCCAGCAGCTTGGCCGGGTCCCAAAATGAAAAACTGTTTTTT.

The rearrangement uses TRBV10-2 and TRBJ2-3, with TRBD2 as a possible D gene (6 bases). The germline V and J ends were trimmed by 2 bases and 7 bases, with 13 bases remaining between them. CDR3 length: 14 residues. Germline V lookup: CDR1 WSHSY, CDR2 SAAADI. The CDR3 protein is CASSEGRGLNTQYF. For the CDR3, the DNA is TGCGCCAGCAGTGAGGGTAGGGGACTCAATACGCAGTATTTT.

The genes are TRBV5-4 and TRBJ1-6; D is possibly TRBD1 (6 bases). Trimming left V 0 bases short and J 15 bases short, with 19 bases between. The germline V gene has CDR1 SGHNT and CDR2 YYREEE (reference sequence). This CDR3 is 15 amino acids long. This CDR3 is CASSLEVGTRAHLHF. The DNA of the CDR3 is TGTGCCAGCAGCTTGGAAGTGGGGACAAGGGCCCACCTCCACTTT.

This clone was counted a few times. The rearrangement links TRBV5-1 to TRBJ1-2, with TRBD1 matching over 7 bases. Germline V gene lookup returns CDR1 SGHRS and CDR2 YFSETQ. The CDR3 is 14 residues long. The V and J ends lost 0 bases and 9 bases, in that order; junction bases with no gene match: 8. This CDR3 is CASSLEGGEARYTF. The DNA for the CDR3 is TGCGCCAGCAGCTTGGAAGGGGGCGAGGCCCGCTACACCTTC.

The V and J genes are TRBV4-3 and TRBJ2-2; D remains ambiguous. This CDR3 is 13 amino acids long. Trimming stripped 4 bases from V and 5 bases from J, with 8 bases between. Per germline, CDR1 LGHNA and CDR2 YSLEER. CDR3 sequence: CASSRRRTGELFF. Written as DNA, the CDR3 is TGCGCCAGCAGCCGTAGGCGGACCGGGGAGCTGTTTTTT.

The count of this clone is one. The V call is TRBV10-2, the J call TRBJ2-7; D is perhaps TRBD1 (7 bases). Trimming stripped 10 bases from V and 4 bases from J, with 23 bases between. Looked up from germline, CDR1 is WSHSY and CDR2 is SAAADI. The length of the CDR3 is 15 residues. The CDR3 DNA reads as TGCGCCACCAACAGGGGTCGACTAGGGGAATACGAGCAGTACTTC. The encoded protein is CATNRGRLGEYEQYF.

This chain uses TRBV5-4 with TRBJ2-1; 7 positions agree with TRBD1. The CDR3 totals 12 residues. In germline, CDR1 is SGHNT, CDR2 YYREEE (reference sequence). V was pared by 4 bases and J by 8 bases, with 3 bases of the junction left unmatched. CDR3 amino acids: CASSLGGDEQFF. In nucleotides, the CDR3 is TGTGCCAGCAGCCTAGGGGGCGATGAGCAGTTCTTC. Using reference TRBV5-4 and TRBJ2-1 for the parts outside the CDR3, the full variable domain is ETGVTQSPTHLIKTRGQQVTLRCSSQSGHNTVSWYQQALGQGPQFIFQYYREEENGRGNFPPRFSGLQFPNYSSELNVNALELDDSALYLCASSLGGDEQFFGPGTRLTVL.

CDR3 loop: CASILGTDTQYF. CDR3 coding DNA: TGTGCCAGCATCCTCGGGACAGATACGCAGTATTTT. The chain recombines TRBV12-3 or TRBV12-4 with TRBJ2-3; no clear D gene. Between the trimmed V and J ends, which lost 7 bases and 3 bases, there was a span of 8 bases. The CDR3 is made up of 12 amino acids.

V and J are TRBV7-8 and TRBJ2-3, with 10 bases that match TRBD2. The V gene end was trimmed by 2 bases and the J gene end by 5 bases; junction bases not matched to a gene: 7. Germline V CDR1 and CDR2: SGHVS, FQNEAQ. The CDR3 runs to 16 residues. The CDR3 here is CASSLRAGGRRDTQYF. In DNA form, the CDR3 reads TGTGCCAGCAGCTTAAGAGCGGGGGGGCGGCGAGATACGCAGTATTTT.

The table lists this clone with a few counts. The genes are TRBV10-1 and TRBJ2-1, with a tentative D call TRBD1 (5 bases). V shed 0 bases and J shed 6 bases, with 15 bases lying between them. The CDR3 covers 16 residues. CDR1 is WNHNN and CDR2 is SYGVQD in the germline V gene (reference sequence). CDR3 loop: CASSESVAGPLNEQFF. In nucleotides, the CDR3 is TGCGCCAGCAGTGAGTCAGTGGCAGGGCCGCTCAATGAGCAGTTCTTC.

The chain couples TRBV7-2 to TRBJ1-2; D gene uncertain. The ends were cut back, 1 base at V and 5 bases at J, with 14 bases in the middle. Germline lookup yields CDR1 SGHTA and CDR2 FQGNSA. This CDR3 is built from 15 residues. The CDR3 region is CASSLDSGLDYGYTF. The CDR3 DNA reads TGTGCCAGCAGCTTAGATTCGGGGTTGGATTATGGCTACACCTTC. Using reference TRBV7-2 and TRBJ1-2 for the parts outside the CDR3, the full variable domain is GAGVSQSPSNKVTEKGKDVELRCDPISGHTALYWYRQSLGQGLEFLIYFQGNSAPDKSGLPSDRFSAERTGGSVSTLTIQRTQQEDSAVYLCASSLDSGLDYGYTFGSGTRLTVV.

The chain links TRBV9 to TRBJ1-4; D might be TRBD1 (5 bases). This CDR3 contains 16 residues. Trimming left V 0 bases short and J 5 bases short, with 14 bases between. CDR1 is SGDLS, CDR2 YYNGEE, per germline. The CDR3 DNA sequence: TGTGCCAGCAGCGTAGGCTGGGGCACAGAAAATGAAAAACTGTTTTTT. Translated: CASSVGWGTENEKLFF.

The V gene is TRBV28, the J gene TRBJ1-1; perhaps TRBD1 as D (5 bases). The CDR3 has 16 amino acids. V was clipped by 4 bases and J by 0 bases, with 15 bases between them. Germline V gene lookup returns CDR1 MDHEN and CDR2 SYDVKM. This CDR3 is CASSYWGRPLNTEAFF. The CDR3 coding sequence is TGTGCCAGCAGTTATTGGGGCAGGCCACTGAACACTGAAGCTTTCTTT.

V usage is TRBV7-8 and J usage is TRBJ1-5; tentative D call: TRBD1 (6 bases). Trimming stripped 0 bases from V and 4 bases from J, with 10 bases between. The CDR3 runs 15 residues. The germline V gene has CDR1 SGHVS and CDR2 FQNEAQ. The CDR3 DNA sequence: TGTGCCAGCAGCTTAGCCAGGGGAAAGAATCAGCCCCAGCATTTT. It is translated as CASSLARGKNQPQHF.

This chain connects TRBV4-1 to TRBJ2-1; 12 positions agree with TRBD2. Germline CDR1 and CDR2: MGHRA and YSYEKL. The CDR3 consists of 21 residues. V was clipped by 4 bases and J by 4 bases; unmatched bases: 20. The CDR3 bases are TGCGCCAGCAGCCCCAGGGGGCTGGGGGGACTAGCGGGCTCCGGGTACAATGAGCAGTTCTTC. This gives the protein CASSPRGLGGLAGSGYNEQFF.

This clone was seen only once. This chain uses TRBV6-4 with TRBJ2-2, with 8 positions matching TRBD1. The trim removed 6 bases at V and 3 bases at J, leaving 18 bases unmatched. The CDR3 spans 19 residues. The germline gives CDR1 MRHNA, CDR2 SNTAGT. The CDR3 region has the DNA TGTGCCAGCAGGGGTTGGGGCAGGGGGCCTGGGTTGGACACCGGGGAGCTGTTTTTT. Encoded protein: CASRGWGRGPGLDTGELFF.

The CDR3 DNA follows: TGTGCCAGCAGTCCGGACAGCCCGAGGAGCAATCAGCCCCAGCATTTT. Protein product: CASSPDSPRSNQPQHF. The chain is built from TRBV28 and TRBJ1-5, with D possibly being TRBD1 (6 bases). Deletions cut 5 bases from V and 1 base from J, with 15 bases between. The CDR3 sequence is 16 residues long. Germline V gene data show CDR1 as MDHEN and CDR2 as SYDVKM.

The V gene is TRBV3-1 (or the pseudogene TRBV3-2), the J gene TRBJ1-1; D is undetermined. The V gene's germline CDR1 is LGHDT and CDR2 YNNKEL (reference sequence). Trimming took 3 bases from V and 1 from J, leaving 12 bases between them. The CDR3 is made up of 15 amino acids. This chain's CDR3 is CASSHFGSTNTEAFF. The CDR3, as DNA: TGTGCCAGCAGCCATTTCGGTTCAACGAACACTGAAGCTTTCTTT.

This chain links TRBV4-1 with TRBJ1-6; D gene ambiguous. The CDR3 covers 15 residues. CDR1 and CDR2 from the germline V gene are MGHRA and YSYEKL. V dropped 4 bases and J dropped 4 bases, with 11 bases sitting between them. The CDR3 DNA follows: TGCGCCAGCAGCCGCCTGAGGGATTATAATTCACCCCTCCACTTT. Its protein product is CASSRLRDYNSPLHF.

The chain is built from TRBV19 and TRBJ2-5, with D perhaps matching TRBD2 (7 bases). Germline-derived CDR1 and CDR2 are LNHDA and SQIVND (reference sequence). With 7 bases removed from V and 5 bases from J, the gap between germline ends came to 17 bases. The CDR3 is 14 residues long. Here the CDR3 reads CASKGGGAWETQYF. CDR3 DNA: TGTGCCAGTAAAGGAGGGGGGGCTTGGGAGACCCAGTACTTC.

In the case of this clone: The sample carries other DNA sequences with the same CDR3. The rearrangement joins TRBV7-2 to TRBJ1-2; TRBD1 matches at 8 bases. The germline V gene has CDR1 SGHTA and CDR2 FQGNSA. The CDR3 covers 15 residues. Trimming removed 2 bases from V and 0 bases from J; junction bases left unmatched: 2. In nucleotides, the CDR3 is TGTGCCAGCAGCTTACAGGGGGCACCTAACTATGGCTACACCTTC. It specifies CASSLQGAPNYGYTF. The full variable domain, its missing parts supplied by reference TRBV7-2 and TRBJ1-2, is GAGVSQSPSNKVTEKGKDVELRCDPISGHTALYWYRQSLGQGLEFLIYFQGNSAPDKSGLPSDRFSAERTGGSVSTLTIQRTQQEDSAVYLCASSLQGAPNYGYTFGSGTRLTVV.

The V call is TRBV20-1, the J call TRBJ1-2, with D hard to call. The V gene's germline CDR1 is DFQATT and CDR2 SNEGSKA (reference sequence). This CDR3 contains 11 residues. CDR3 sequence (DNA): TGCGCCGCCCGGGTGGAGGAAGGCTACACCTTC. Amino acids: CAARVEEGYTF.

This chain connects TRBV30 to TRBJ2-7; no clear D gene. CDR1 and CDR2 (germline): GTSNPN, SVGIG (reference sequence). The CDR3 loop spans 11 amino acids. Trimming pared 3 bases from V and 0 bases from J, leaving 3 bases between. CDR3 coding DNA: TGTGCCTGGAGCCTCTCCTACGAGCAGTACTTC. This sequence encodes CAWSLSYEQYF.

The chain is built from TRBV5-1 and TRBJ1-4; weak D call: TRBD1 (5 bases). Trimming removed 0 bases from V and 8 bases from J, with 14 bases in between. The V gene's germline CDR1 is SGHRS and CDR2 YFSETQ. The CDR3 runs to 15 residues. Here the CDR3 DNA reads TGCGCCAGCAGCTTGGCCGGCAGGGTTGGCGAAAAACTGTTTTTT. It encodes CASSLAGRVGEKLFF.

This chain joins TRBV9 and TRBJ2-3; TRBD2 matches 12 bases. The germline CDR1 and CDR2 sequences are SGDLS and YYNGEE. This CDR3 spans 17 amino acids. J gave up 0 bases and V 4 bases, and 6 bases lay outside the gene matches. The DNA for the CDR3 is TGTGCCAGCAGCCGTGGACTAGCGGGGTCTAGCACAGATACGCAGTATTTT. Amino acid sequence: CASSRGLAGSSTDTQYF.

V and J are TRBV5-1 and TRBJ2-7; a possible D gene is TRBD2 (5 bases). The CDR3 length is 13 residues. Deletions cut 4 bases from V and 5 bases from J, with 13 bases between. CDR1 is SGHRS, CDR2 YFSETQ, per germline. The CDR3 DNA reads as TGCGCCAGCAGCCTCGGAGGTCCCAACGAGCAGTACTTC. Translated: CASSLGGPNEQYF.